Sequencing of this T cell receptor (beta chain) was carried out in a study of blood T cell repertoires in COVID-19. Across the whole study: From the United States, Italy and Spain came samples of acute and convalescent COVID-19. The analysed material was cDNA or gDNA that came from T cells, B-cell-depleted T cells, or PBMCs.

Germline V gives CDR1 SGHTA, CDR2 FQGTGA. The CDR3 extends over 14 amino acids. J lost 3 bases, V lost 4 bases, and 2 bases had no gene match. Regarding this clone: Other DNA sequences in this sample translate to the same CDR3.

Using immunoSEQ multiplex PCR, the repertoire was profiled, and TCRdb retains in-frame clones only, with some absent. There are more than 200,000 clones in the sample; nearly 90% occur only once, and roughly 3% lies in the top ten. Sequencing used peripheral blood. V is TRBV7-3 and J is TRBJ1-1, with 10 bases fitting TRBD1. The clonotype originates from a man younger than 30 with active or convalescent COVID-19. CDR3 bases: TGTGCCAGCAGCTCGACAGGGGGCTACACTGAAGCTTTCTTT. Its protein product is CASSSTGGYTEAFF.